The rows below give T cell receptor beta chains drawn from one sample of a study of shared clonotypes between healthy human individuals. Repertoires were generated with immunoSEQ multiplex PCR, while TCRdb's copy carries only in-frame clones and drops some. The sample shows some 1,100,000 clones, approximately 78% of them seen only once. Sequenced input: memory CD4+ T cells from PBMCs. The receptors shown here come from a man between 18 and 35 years old in good health. Some clones in this sample may be carry-over from other donors' samples. Both conserved end residues are part of each CDR3. A D gene is named only where the DNA matches it firmly. Size tells how often a clone was seen (once, few, many) or the class of an expanded clone, and some rows leave it out.

d_gene	abundance	v_gene	j_gene	CDR3nt	CDR3aa
TRBD1	-	TRBV7-2	TRBJ1-1	TGTGCCAGCAGCTTCCGGACAGGGGGCCCGAACACTGAAGCTTTCTTT	CASSFRTGGPNTEAFF
-	-	TRBV16	TRBJ1-5	TGTGCCAGCAGCCTTCTAGCGGCAGGGGCCAATCAGCCCCAGCATTTT	CASSLLAAGANQPQHF
-	-	TRBV5-1	TRBJ1-1	TGCGCCAGCAGCTTGGAGGCAGAAGTGAACACTGAAGCTTTCTTT	CASSLEAEVNTEAFF
TRBD2	few	TRBV5-6	TRBJ2-1	TGTGCCAGCAGCTGGCTTCGTGGAGGGACTAGTCCCAATGAGCAGTTCTTC	CASSWLRGGTSPNEQFF
-	-	TRBV27	TRBJ1-5	TGTGCCAGCAGTTCGTTGCTGCCGGGCGGCAATCAGCCCCAGCATTTT	CASSSLLPGGNQPQHF
-	-	TRBV6-1	TRBJ2-3	TGTGCCAGCAGTGAAAGGCACTCGGATACGCAGTATTTT	CASSERHSDTQYF
TRBD1	many	TRBV27	TRBJ1-5	TGTGCCAGCAGGGGACAGGGCCTGGGGCCCCAGCATTTT	CASRGQGLGPQHF
TRBD1	-	TRBV2	TRBJ2-2	TGTGCCAGCCACAGGGGGCGCGGCACCGGGGAGCTGTTTTTT	CASHRGRGTGELFF
-	-	TRBV5-1	TRBJ2-7	TGCGCCAGCAGCGAGAACTACGAGCAGTACTTC	CASSENYEQYF
TRBD1	-	TRBV9	TRBJ2-2	TGTGCCAGCAGCGTATACCCGACAGGGACGAACACCGGGGAGCTGTTTTTT	CASSVYPTGTNTGELFF
-	-	TRBV5-1	TRBJ2-7	TGCGCCAGCAGCTTACTAGGGGACAACTACGAGCAGTACTTC	CASSLLGDNYEQYF
-	-	TRBV28	TRBJ1-5	TGTGCCACCCATATAGGTAGCAATCAGCCCCAGCATTTT	CATHIGSNQPQHF
-	-	TRBV7-9	TRBJ2-3	TGTGCCAGCACCCAGGGTCGATCGGGGACAGATACGCAGTATTTT	CASTQGRSGTDTQYF
TRBD1	-	TRBV6-1	TRBJ2-7	TGTGCCAGCAGAGATCCGGGACAGGGGAAAAACGAGCAGTACTTC	CASRDPGQGKNEQYF
-	-	TRBV7-9	TRBJ1-1	TGTGCCAGCGTACCGGGGGCAATGAACACTGAAGCTTTCTTT	CASVPGAMNTEAFF
-	once	TRBV7-8	TRBJ1-2	TGTGCCAGCAGCGCGGGGGGACGCCCCCAGGCGGATGGCTACACCTTC	CASSAGGRPQADGYTF
TRBD2	once	TRBV5-8	TRBJ2-5	TGTGCCAGCAGCGGAGGACTAGCGGGACCACAAGAGACCCAGTACTTC	CASSGGLAGPQETQYF
-	-	TRBV6-5	TRBJ2-1	TGTGCCAGCAGTTACCGGGACCCAACCTACAATGAGCAGTTCTTC	CASSYRDPTYNEQFF
-	-	TRBV5-5	TRBJ1-2	TGTGCCAGCAGCATTGGAGAGGGGTTTGGCTACACCTTC	CASSIGEGFGYTF
TRBD2	-	TRBV5-1	TRBJ2-1	TGCGCCAGCAGCCTCCCACTAGCGGGGTACAATGAGCAGTTCTTC	CASSLPLAGYNEQFF
-	-	TRBV5-1	TRBJ2-5	TGCGCCAGCAGCCAGGGCCCGCAAGAGACCCAGTACTTC	CASSQGPQETQYF
-	-	TRBV10-1	TRBJ2-3	TGCGCCAGCAGTCGAACTTACACAGATACGCAGTATTTT	CASSRTYTDTQYF
-	-	TRBV30	TRBJ1-4	TGTGCAGTTGGTAGGAGGAAGGAAAAACTGTTTTTT	CAVGRRKEKLFF
-	-	TRBV1	TRBJ1-2	TGCACCAGCAGCCAAGATCGGGGACAGGGGGACTATGGCTACACCTTC	CTSSQDRGQGDYGYTF
TRBD1	once	TRBV14	TRBJ2-7	TGTGCCAGCAGCCGGGACAGGGTAGGCGAGCAGTACTTC	CASSRDRVGEQYF
-	-	TRBV30	TRBJ1-5	TGTGCCTGGAGTGTACCAGGCGCCCGGGCCAATCAGCCCCAGCATTTT	CAWSVPGARANQPQHF
-	few	TRBV7-6	TRBJ1-1	TGTGCCAGCAGCTCCTTATGGGGTGAAGCTTTCTTT	CASSSLWGEAFF
-	-	TRBV6-1	TRBJ2-3	TGTGCCAGCAGCGAAACCAGGGGGGGAACAGATACGCAGTATTTT	CASSETRGGTDTQYF
-	few	TRBV9	TRBJ1-1	TGTGCCAGCAGCGTAGAGGACACTGAAGCTTTCTTT	CASSVEDTEAFF
-	-	TRBV14	TRBJ1-4	TGTGCCAGCAGCCGACAAACCAAGGGGAGAACTAATGAAAAACTGTTTTTT	CASSRQTKGRTNEKLFF
TRBD2	-	TRBV19	TRBJ2-7	TGTGCCAGTAGTAGGAGCGGGAGGATCAACGAGCAGTACTTC	CASSRSGRINEQYF
-	once	TRBV18	TRBJ1-5	TGTGCCAGCTCACCACCGGGGACTCGCAATCAGCCCCAGCATTTT	CASSPPGTRNQPQHF
TRBD1	-	TRBV2	TRBJ2-7	TGTGCCAGCAGTACACAGGGACAGGGGGTATACGAGCAGTACTTC	CASSTQGQGVYEQYF
-	-	TRBV6-5	TRBJ1-2	TGTGCCAGCAGTTGGACCTTAGGGGGGAACTATGGCTACACCTTC	CASSWTLGGNYGYTF
TRBD1	-	TRBV5-5	TRBJ1-1	TGTGCCAGCAGCGATTCAGGGGGGGCGGACACTGAAGCTTTCTTT	CASSDSGGADTEAFF
TRBD1	-	TRBV6-5	TRBJ1-2	TGTGCCAGCAGTCTCAGACAGGGCAACTATGGCTACACCTTC	CASSLRQGNYGYTF
-	once	TRBV5-8	TRBJ1-1	TGTGCCAGCAGCTTTGACACCCAGAACACTGAAGCTTTCTTT	CASSFDTQNTEAFF
-	-	TRBV29-1	TRBJ1-2	TGCAGCGTTGAACCCTCGCCAGGGTACTATGGCTACACCTTC	CSVEPSPGYYGYTF
TRBD2	-	TRBV12-5	TRBJ2-1	TGTGCTAGCGGTAGCGGGAGGGCCGATGACGATGAGCAGTTCTTC	CASGSGRADDDEQFF
TRBD2	-	TRBV30	TRBJ2-7	TGTGCCTGGAGTGGTGGGGGGGACTCCTACGAGCAGTACTTC	CAWSGGGDSYEQYF
TRBD1	few	TRBV7-2	TRBJ1-1	TGTGCCAGCAGCCCCAGGGACAGGGGGCGAACTGAAGCTTTCTTT	CASSPRDRGRTEAFF
-	-	TRBV27	TRBJ2-7	TGTGCCAGCAGTTTATTCCCAGGGGAATTCTACGAGCAGTACTTC	CASSLFPGEFYEQYF
-	-	TRBV5-1	TRBJ2-5	TGCGCCAGCAGCTTGGCCTCCGGGGTGGAGACCCAGTACTTC	CASSLASGVETQYF
TRBD1	-	TRBV5-4	TRBJ2-7	TGTGCCAGCAGCTTGGTTGGACAGGGGCCCTACGAGCAGTACTTC	CASSLVGQGPYEQYF
-	-	TRBV7-2	TRBJ1-3	TGTGCCAGCAGCTTAGAGGCCTATGAAAACACCATATATTTT	CASSLEAYENTIYF
-	once	TRBV28	TRBJ2-7	TGTGCCAGCAGTTCCCTAGGGGATCCTTCGGGCTACGAGCAGTACTTC	CASSSLGDPSGYEQYF
-	many	TRBV11-2	TRBJ1-3	TGTGCCAGCAGCCCGGGTGGAGCGGGGAAACGAAGCTCTGGAAACACCATATATTTT	CASSPGGAGKRSSGNTIYF
-	-	TRBV6-5	TRBJ1-5	TGTGCCAGCAGTTACGTAGGACCCTATAGCAATCAGCCCCAGCATTTT	CASSYVGPYSNQPQHF
TRBD2	-	TRBV7-7	TRBJ2-1	TGTGCCAGCAGCTTAGGACTAGCGAGAGGATCCTACAATGAGCAGTTCTTC	CASSLGLARGSYNEQFF
-	-	TRBV15	TRBJ1-5	TGTGCCACCAGCCTTGAGGGGGGGAATCAGCCCCAGCATTTT	CATSLEGGNQPQHF
-	-	TRBV6-5	TRBJ2-3	TGTGCCAGCAGTCAGGGGAGGTACACAGATACGCAGTATTTT	CASSQGRYTDTQYF
-	-	TRBV4-1	TRBJ2-3	TGCGCCAGCAGCCTGGGCGGGACGACAGATACGCAGTATTTT	CASSLGGTTDTQYF
TRBD1	once	TRBV5-1	TRBJ1-2	TGCGCCAGCAGCTTGGCCACCCGGGGGACAGGACGACTCAACTATGGCTACACCTTC	CASSLATRGTGRLNYGYTF
TRBD2	-	TRBV4-1	TRBJ2-5	TGCGCCAGCAGTCAGACGGGACTAGCAGGGAAAGAGACCCAGTACTTC	CASSQTGLAGKETQYF
TRBD2	-	TRBV4-1	TRBJ2-1	TGCGCCAGCAGCCCCCGGACTAGCGGGAGACATGAGCAGTTCTTC	CASSPRTSGRHEQFF
TRBD1	-	TRBV10-3	TRBJ2-6	TGTGCCATCAGTGGACCGGACAGGTTCTCTGGGGCCAACGTCCTGACTTTC	CAISGPDRFSGANVLTF
TRBD1	-	TRBV5-1	TRBJ2-2	TGCGCCAGCAGCCTGGGAGACAGGGGGAACACCGGGGAGCTGTTTTTT	CASSLGDRGNTGELFF
TRBD1	-	TRBV7-3	TRBJ1-1	TGTGCCAGCAGCTTCGGACAGGGGGCGATAGCTTTCTTT	CASSFGQGAIAFF
TRBD2	-	TRBV6-4	TRBJ2-7	TGTGCCAGCAGTGATCGCCTAGCGGGAAGGAACGAGCAGTACTTC	CASSDRLAGRNEQYF
TRBD1	-	TRBV6-6	TRBJ1-1	TGTGCCAGCAGGCGTACAGGGGGTATTGAAGCTTTCTTT	CASRRTGGIEAFF